A selection of T cell receptor beta chains follows, all from one sample in a study of regulatory T cells in long-lasting Graves disease. One entry per CDR3 protein results from TCRdb running MiXCR on the multiplex PCR reads. The top ten hold around 40% of the sample, which has more than 650,000 distinct CDR3 sequences, about 32% seen once. The sequenced sample was peripheral blood mononuclear cells (PBMCs), obtained when the disease was refractory, from a patient treated with antithyroid drugs. All receptors derive from a female donor with Graves disease. The CDR3 runs from the conserved cysteine through the conserved F or W. The D gene is left open where the match is weak. Clone size is given for some rows only: seen once, a few or many times, or a class if the clone is expanded.

D gene	clone size	J gene	V gene	CDR3 protein	CDR3 DNA
-	-	TRBJ1-2	TRBV20-1	CSAPSPRGMISYGDYGYTF	TGCAGTGCGCCTAGCCCGCGTGGGATGATCTCCTATGGGGACTATGGCTACACCTTC
-	-	TRBJ1-1	TRBV20-1	CSAEILLEAFF	TGCAGTGCTGAGATTCTCCTTGAAGCTTTCTTT
TRBD2	few	TRBJ2-3	TRBV5-5	CASSLGLAGADTQYF	TGTGCCAGCAGCTTGGGCCTAGCGGGAGCAGATACGCAGTATTTT
TRBD1	few	TRBJ2-7	TRBV12-5	CASGLVSGQSYEQYF	TGTGCTAGTGGTTTGGTATCGGGACAGAGCTACGAGCAGTACTTC
-	few	TRBJ2-7	TRBV27	CASSLRGKTGTYEQYF	TGTGCCAGCAGTCTTAGGGGAAAAACAGGAACCTACGAGCAGTACTTC
TRBD2	many	TRBJ2-5	TRBV12-3/TRBV12-4	CASMAPGLAGVRETQYF	TGTGCCAGCATGGCACCAGGACTAGCGGGAGTTAGGGAGACCCAGTACTTC
TRBD1	few	TRBJ1-1	TRBV29-1	CSVEDGGPDRGAFF	TGCAGCGTTGAAGATGGGGGGCCGGACAGGGGAGCTTTCTTT
-	few	TRBJ1-6	TRBV19	CASSVGNNSPLHF	TGTGCCAGTAGTGTGGGAAATAATTCACCCCTCCACTTT
TRBD1	-	TRBJ1-4	TRBV6-5	CASSYSGTAGEKLFF	TGTGCCAGCAGTTACTCGGGGACAGCGGGTGAAAAACTGTTTTTT
TRBD1	-	TRBJ1-1	TRBV12-3/TRBV12-4	CASSLSGTGGRTEAFF	TGTGCCAGCAGTTTATCCGGGACAGGGGGCCGCACTGAAGCTTTCTTT
TRBD1	-	TRBJ2-7	TRBV7-9	CASSLGTGPSGEQYF	TGTGCCAGCAGCCTCGGGACAGGACCTTCGGGCGAGCAGTACTTC
TRBD1	many	TRBJ2-7	TRBV10-3	CAISETDRDRSYEQYF	TGTGCCATCAGTGAGACAGATAGGGACAGATCCTACGAGCAGTACTTC
-	-	TRBJ1-6	TRBV5-6	CASSLTTEYNSPLHF	TGTGCCAGCAGCTTGACGACTGAGTATAATTCACCCCTCCACTTT
TRBD1	many	TRBJ1-1	TRBV28	CASSFTGGFTEAFF	TGTGCCAGCAGTTTCACAGGGGGCTTCACTGAAGCTTTCTTT
-	few	TRBJ1-5	TRBV6-2/TRBV6-3	CASGQGTLGVADQPQHF	TGTGCCAGCGGGCAGGGAACGTTAGGGGTGGCCGATCAGCCCCAGCATTTT
TRBD1	-	TRBJ1-2	TRBV2	CASTHRRDRGNYGYTF	TGTGCCAGCACCCATCGCCGGGACAGGGGAAACTATGGCTACACCTTC
-	-	TRBJ1-2	TRBV6-5	CASSYAGAGSYTF	TGTGCCAGCAGTTACGCGGGGGCGGGAAGCTACACCTTC
TRBD1	-	TRBJ2-7	TRBV18	CASSPPETGVPYEQYF	TGTGCCAGCTCACCACCCGAGACAGGGGTCCCCTACGAGCAGTACTTC
TRBD2	many	TRBJ2-7	TRBV11-2	CASSSKGLAGLYEQYF	TGTGCCAGCAGCAGTAAGGGACTAGCGGGACTCTACGAGCAGTACTTC
-	many	TRBJ1-2	TRBV15	CATSRGDLKSGYTF	TGTGCCACCAGCAGAGGGGACCTCAAGTCGGGCTACACCTTC
TRBD1	-	TRBJ1-4	TRBV13	CASSPTGSGGTNEKLFF	TGTGCCAGCAGTCCGACAGGGTCGGGAGGGACTAATGAAAAACTGTTTTTT
-	-	TRBJ1-3	TRBV29-1	CSVDRLSGNTIYF	TGCAGCGTTGATAGGCTCTCTGGAAACACCATATATTTT
-	few	TRBJ1-5	TRBV15	CATSSAQGARDQPQHF	TGTGCCACCAGCAGCGCTCAAGGGGCGCGAGATCAGCCCCAGCATTTT
-	-	TRBJ2-5	TRBV12-3/TRBV12-4	CASSLSGAQTQYF	TGTGCCAGCAGTTTAAGCGGCGCCCAGACCCAGTACTTC
-	-	TRBJ1-5	TRBV18	CASSQLGGQYSNQPQHF	TGTGCCAGCTCTCAACTCGGGGGTCAGTATAGCAATCAGCCCCAGCATTTT
-	once	TRBJ1-5	TRBV6-2/TRBV6-3	CASNDRIINQPQHF	TGTGCCAGCAACGACCGGATCATAAATCAGCCACAGCATTTT
-	few	TRBJ1-6	TRBV9	CASSKFGVDNSPLHF	TGTGCCAGCAGCAAATTCGGGGTGGATAATTCACCCCTCCACTTT
-	few	TRBJ1-1	TRBV12-3/TRBV12-4	CASSLLLVWNTEAFF	TGTGCCAGCAGTTTATTGCTAGTATGGAACACTGAAGCTTTCTTT
TRBD1	-	TRBJ1-1	TRBV20-1	CSARQGAEAFF	TGCAGTGCTCGTCAGGGGGCGGAAGCTTTCTTT
TRBD1	-	TRBJ2-5	TRBV29-1	CSVEIQGGETQYF	TGCAGCGTTGAGATACAGGGGGGCGAGACCCAGTACTTC
TRBD1	few	TRBJ1-5	TRBV20-1	CSAEGQEYNQPQHF	TGCAGTGCAGAAGGACAGGAATACAATCAGCCCCAGCATTTT
-	once	TRBJ2-7	TRBV13	CASSLTEDRYSYEQYF	TGTGCCAGCAGCCTGACAGAAGATCGATACTCCTACGAGCAGTACTTC
-	-	TRBJ2-1	TRBV29-1	CSVEDGARSDEQFF	TGCAGCGTTGAAGATGGGGCCCGCTCGGATGAGCAGTTCTTC
-	many	TRBJ1-2	TRBV6-1	CASSKDTYNYGYTF	TGTGCCAGCAGTAAGGATACTTATAACTATGGCTACACCTTC
TRBD2	-	TRBJ2-5	TRBV20-1	CSASRAGLGETQYF	TGCAGTGCTAGTAGAGCGGGACTGGGGGAGACCCAGTACTTC
TRBD2	many	TRBJ2-2	TRBV20-1	CSASGTNTGELFF	TGCAGCGCGAGCGGGACGAACACCGGGGAGCTGTTTTTT
-	many	TRBJ2-5	TRBV11-2	CASSLDGDLSRETQYF	TGTGCCAGCAGCTTAGATGGGGACTTGTCTCGAGAGACCCAGTACTTC
-	-	TRBJ2-7	TRBV6-1	CASTPGFGYEQYF	TGTGCCAGCACCCCAGGGTTTGGCTACGAGCAGTACTTC
-	many	TRBJ1-1	TRBV12-3/TRBV12-4	CASSPLFAEAFF	TGTGCCAGCAGCCCGCTTTTCGCTGAAGCTTTCTTT
TRBD1	many	TRBJ1-5	TRBV7-9	CASNRGENQPQHF	TGTGCCAGCAACAGGGGGGAAAATCAGCCCCAGCATTTT
-	few	TRBJ1-1	TRBV11-2	CASSLSLTAVEAFF	TGTGCCAGCAGCTTAAGCCTTACCGCCGTGGAAGCTTTCTTT
-	once	TRBJ1-3	TRBV3-1	CASSQVGGLSGNTIYF	TGTGCCAGCAGCCAAGTAGGAGGGCTCTCTGGAAACACCATATATTTT
-	-	TRBJ2-1	TRBV11-2	CASSLVGGEQFF	TGTGCCAGCAGCTTAGTTGGTGGTGAGCAGTTCTTC
-	few	TRBJ1-1	TRBV3-1	CASSQDPAPNTEAFF	TGTGCCAGCAGCCAAGATCCCGCCCCGAACACTGAAGCTTTCTTT
TRBD1	once	TRBJ2-7	TRBV7-9	CASSRQGSVYEQYF	TGTGCCAGCAGCCGACAGGGGTCCGTCTACGAGCAGTACTTC
-	-	TRBJ2-7	TRBV2	CASSELLSYEQYF	TGTGCCAGCAGTGAACTCCTCTCCTACGAGCAGTACTTC
TRBD1	-	TRBJ1-1	TRBV27	CASSSLGQPNTEAFF	TGTGCCAGCAGTTCGTTGGGACAGCCGAACACTGAAGCTTTCTTT
-	few	TRBJ1-1	TRBV20-1	CSARRQNTEAFF	TGCAGTGCTAGGAGACAGAACACTGAAGCTTTCTTT
-	-	TRBJ1-2	TRBV27	CASLPVGGSDGYTF	TGTGCCAGCTTACCCGTGGGGGGGTCTGACGGCTACACCTTC
-	few	TRBJ1-6	TRBV20-1	CSATTSPTSPLHF	TGCAGTGCTACGACCAGCCCCACTTCACCCCTCCACTTT
TRBD1	few	TRBJ1-1	TRBV7-6	CASSKGQGMNTEAFF	TGTGCCAGCAGCAAGGGACAGGGGATGAACACTGAAGCTTTCTTT
-	-	TRBJ1-1	TRBV28	CASSSGGTTTRAFF	TGTGCCAGCAGTTCCGGGGGGACAACTACGAGAGCTTTCTTT
-	few	TRBJ2-7	TRBV20-1	CSARTPDYNEQYF	TGCAGTGCTCGAACCCCGGACTACAACGAGCAGTACTTC
TRBD1	-	TRBJ2-7	TRBV7-6	CASSPGTGKLEQYF	TGTGCCAGCAGCCCTGGGACAGGGAAACTCGAGCAGTACTTC
-	many	TRBJ1-2	TRBV3-1	CASSPTGLPGYTF	TGTGCCAGCAGCCCCACAGGGCTTCCTGGCTACACCTTC
TRBD1	many	TRBJ2-7	TRBV2	CASSQGASTTQYF	TGTGCCAGCAGCCAGGGGGCGTCGACTACGCAGTACTTC
-	-	TRBJ1-6	TRBV6-1	CASSSGVRDPLHF	TGTGCCAGCAGCTCGGGGGTCAGGGATCCCCTCCACTTT
TRBD1	-	TRBJ1-2	TRBV4-2	CASSQHRGRVTNYGYTF	TGTGCCAGCAGCCAACACAGGGGTAGGGTGACGAACTATGGCTACACCTTC
-	-	TRBJ1-4	TRBV30	CAWATTGEKLFF	TGTGCCTGGGCTACGACAGGTGAAAAACTGTTTTTT